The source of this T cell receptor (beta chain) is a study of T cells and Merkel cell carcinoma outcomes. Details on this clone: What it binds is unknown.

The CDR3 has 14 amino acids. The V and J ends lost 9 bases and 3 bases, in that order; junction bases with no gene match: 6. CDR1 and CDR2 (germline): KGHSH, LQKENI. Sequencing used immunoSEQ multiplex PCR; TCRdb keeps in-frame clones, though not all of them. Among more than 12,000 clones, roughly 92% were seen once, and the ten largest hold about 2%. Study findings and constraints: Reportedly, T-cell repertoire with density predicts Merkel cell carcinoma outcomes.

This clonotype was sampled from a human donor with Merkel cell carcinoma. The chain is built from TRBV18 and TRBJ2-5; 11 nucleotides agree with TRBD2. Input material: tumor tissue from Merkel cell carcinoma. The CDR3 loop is CASSEGLAEETQYF. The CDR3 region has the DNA TGTGCCAGTTCAGAGGGACTAGCGGAAGAGACCCAGTACTTC.